This T cell receptor (beta chain) is from a study of shared T cell receptors in the human thymus. This CDR3 spans 13 amino acids. The V and J ends lost 7 bases and 2 bases, in that order; junction bases with no gene match: 4. Germline assignment: CDR1 SGHRS and CDR2 YFSETQ. Sequenced by immunoSEQ multiplex PCR; TCRdb stores in-frame clones only, minus some. The sample contains about 540,000 clones, approximately 80% of which appear only once. Separately, the same data were catalogued under a study of human thymus T cells. From that report: What related research reported was that thymic repertoires overlapped highly among unrelated individuals.

The sequence was obtained from a boy under two years old with a congenital heart defect. This chain joins TRBV5-1 and TRBJ2-5; 8 bases agree with TRBD2. Sequencing was performed on thymocytes. For the CDR3, the DNA is TGCGCCAGCGGCCTAGCGGGTCAAGAGACCCAGTACTTC. Translation: CASGLAGQETQYF.